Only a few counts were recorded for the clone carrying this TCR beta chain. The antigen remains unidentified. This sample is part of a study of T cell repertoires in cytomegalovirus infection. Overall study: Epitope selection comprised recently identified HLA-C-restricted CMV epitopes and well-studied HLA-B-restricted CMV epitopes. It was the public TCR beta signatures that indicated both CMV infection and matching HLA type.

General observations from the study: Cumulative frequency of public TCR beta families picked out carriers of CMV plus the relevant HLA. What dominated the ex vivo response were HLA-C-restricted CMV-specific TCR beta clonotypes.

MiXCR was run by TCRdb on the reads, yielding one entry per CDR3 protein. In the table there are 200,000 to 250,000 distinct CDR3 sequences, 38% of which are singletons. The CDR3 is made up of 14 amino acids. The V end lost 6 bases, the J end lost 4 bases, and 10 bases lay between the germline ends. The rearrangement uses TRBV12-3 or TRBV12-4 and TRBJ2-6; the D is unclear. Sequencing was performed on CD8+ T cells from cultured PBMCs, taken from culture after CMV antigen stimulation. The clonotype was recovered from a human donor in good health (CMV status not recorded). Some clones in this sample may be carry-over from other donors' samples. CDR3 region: CASSVRWGANVLTF. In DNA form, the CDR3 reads TGTGCCAGCAGCGTCCGGTGGGGGGCCAACGTCCTGACTTTC.